This TCR beta chain originates from a study of response to subunit inactivated influenza vaccine (dated by TCRdb to 2016 to 2019). About the study as a whole: To follow how T cells responded to a trivalent subunit inactivated influenza vaccine, the researchers relied on deep quantitative profiling of the T cell receptor repertoire.

The CDR3 holds 15 amino acids from the cysteine to the phenylalanine. The sequence is cut down to CDR3 DNA, 45 bases in frame from base 1. CDR1 SSHAT and CDR2 FNYEAQ are derived from the germline V gene (reference sequence). V is reduced by 2 bases and J by 4 bases, leaving a spacing of 14 bases between them. Results the study describes overall, beyond this receptor: It was suggested by the authors that each seasonal influenza vaccination may recruit only a limited number of new T cells.

Receptor amplification or capture employed RT-PCR. TCRdb records Illumina HiSeq 2500 as the sequencer. The public sequencing data were trimmed at Q25 with fastp and processed into clonotypes with MiXCR by TCRdb, which kept only in-frame beta chains. CDR3 protein duplicates are merged, each entry listing the most common genes and DNA. The sample table lists fewer than 750,000 distinct CDR3 sequences, 12% to 15% of them with a count of one. The ten largest clonotypes hold around 10% of the sample. On this clonotype: The clone's antigen remains unknown. Base qualities are missing; no much larger clone stands one base away.

This TCR derives from a man aged 45-65 years who received an inactivated influenza vaccine. Donor details come from another sample of the same person, matched by shared clones. Sequencing was performed on PBMCs from blood, taken 12 days after vaccination. The V and J genes are TRBV7-7 and TRBJ2-5; the D gene is perhaps TRBD2, from 7 matching bases. The DNA is TGTGCCAGCAGCTTATCTGCGGGGGCCCGAGAGACCCAGTACTTC. This gives the protein CASSLSAGARETQYF.